This TCR beta chain comes out of a study of identical twins. V shed 4 bases, J shed 4 bases, and the junction held 2 bases outside the gene matches. CDR1 and CDR2 from the germline V gene are LGHNA and YNFKEQ. The CDR3 consists of 14 residues. Study-level findings and limits: Where out-of-frame alpha sequences were twin-shared, they showed excess low generation probability.

One entry per CDR3 protein results from TCRdb running MiXCR on the 5' RACE reads. The sample yields about 730,000 distinct CDR3 sequences, over 20% seen once. As for this clonotype: Antigen: not known.

In addition, the sample was reused for a study of T cells expressing NK-cell markers. That source notes: Dominant NKG2C+ clonotypes made up roughly 1.0-8% of CD8+ T cells in several donors. For a handful of donors, these clonotypes were likewise the leading ones in the CD3+CD56-NKG2C+ fraction.

The TCR originated in a woman younger than 35 in good health. Sequenced sample: PBMCs. The rearrangement joins TRBV4-2 to TRBJ2-4; TRBD1 agrees at 9 bases. CDR3 region: CASSPGTGKNIQYF. The CDR3 DNA is TGTGCCAGCAGCCCCGGGACAGGGAAAAACATTCAGTACTTC.